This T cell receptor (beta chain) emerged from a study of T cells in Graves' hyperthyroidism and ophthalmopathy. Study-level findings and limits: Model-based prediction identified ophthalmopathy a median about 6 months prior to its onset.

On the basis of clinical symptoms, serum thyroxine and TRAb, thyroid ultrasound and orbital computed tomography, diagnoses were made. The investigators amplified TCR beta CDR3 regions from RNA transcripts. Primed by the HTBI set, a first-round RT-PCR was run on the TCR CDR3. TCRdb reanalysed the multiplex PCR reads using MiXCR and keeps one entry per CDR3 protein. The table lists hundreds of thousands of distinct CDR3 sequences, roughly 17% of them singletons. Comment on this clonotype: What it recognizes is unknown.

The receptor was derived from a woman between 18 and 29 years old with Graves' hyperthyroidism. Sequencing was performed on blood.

The CDR3 DNA reads TGTGCCAGTGGAACGTCCGGGACAGGAGTCTCTGGGGCCAACGTCCTGACTTTC. Encoded protein: CASGTSGTGVSGANVLTF. The chain recombines TRBV19 with TRBJ2-6; 8 positions match TRBD1. From germline, CDR1 is LNHDA and CDR2 SQIVND (reference sequence). The trim removed 8 bases at V and 0 bases at J, leaving 12 bases unmatched. The CDR3 has 18 residues.